This T cell receptor (beta chain) was identified in a study of cytomegalovirus exposure and HLA in healthy donors. Study results and limitations: A later analysis reportedly identified an Asian-associated ancestry cluster as carrying fewer N-insertions than the roughly 720-donor mean.

The CDR3 has 14 amino acids. Trimming removed 1 base from V and 5 bases from J; junction bases left unmatched: 2. Germline V CDR1 and CDR2: SEHNR, FQNEAQ (reference sequence). It was with 60 Vbeta and 13 Jbeta primers that the PCR ran. Study processing details: There were 80 million to 95 million unique TCR beta chains by a later count, and approximately 10 million of them were shared. Here immunoSEQ multiplex PCR was the method, and the copy in TCRdb shows in-frame clones only, minus some. From that table come the V and J calls and clone size; the DNA was used to work out D and trimming. The sample contains fewer than 150,000 clones, roughly 80% of which appear only once. In the case of this clone: Its antigen is not identified.

This sequence joins TRBV7-9 and TRBJ2-3; TRBD1 aligns across 8 bases. Sequenced input: PBMCs. The clonotype comes from a female donor in good health and CMV-seropositive. The CDR3 bases are TGTGCCAGCAGCTTAGGACAGGGGATAGATACGCAGTATTTT. It is translated as CASSLGQGIDTQYF. The variable domain in full, completed from reference TRBV7-9 and TRBJ2-3, reads DTGVSQNPRHKITKRGQNVTFRCDPISEHNRLYWYRQTLGQGPEFLTYFQNEAQLEKSRLLSDRFSAERPKGSFSTLEIQRTEQGDSAMYLCASSLGQGIDTQYFGPGTRLTVL.